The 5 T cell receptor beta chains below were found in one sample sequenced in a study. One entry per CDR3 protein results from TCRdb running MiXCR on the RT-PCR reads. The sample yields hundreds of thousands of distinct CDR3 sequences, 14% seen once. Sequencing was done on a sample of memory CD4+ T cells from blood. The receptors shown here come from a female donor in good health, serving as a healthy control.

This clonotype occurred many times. The CDR3 nucleotides read TGTGCCAGCAGCGTTGCCATGAACACTGAAGCTTTCTTT. Protein: CASSVAMNTEAFF. This chain joins TRBV9 and TRBJ1-1; D remains unclear. This CDR3 region has 13 residues. Trimming removed 2 bases at V and 0 bases at J, with 5 bases between. Per germline, CDR1 SGDLS and CDR2 YYNGEE.

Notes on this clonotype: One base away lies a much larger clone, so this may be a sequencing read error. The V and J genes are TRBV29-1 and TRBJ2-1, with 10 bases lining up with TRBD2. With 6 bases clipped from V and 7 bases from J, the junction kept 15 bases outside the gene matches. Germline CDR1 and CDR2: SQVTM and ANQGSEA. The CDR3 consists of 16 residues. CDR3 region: CSVSPSSGGPGNEQFF. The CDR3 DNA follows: TGCAGCGTGAGCCCGTCTAGCGGGGGTCCGGGGAATGAGCAGTTCTTC.

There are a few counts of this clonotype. Here the CDR3 DNA reads TGCAGTGCTAAATTCCCCGTTGGGCAGGGACGACTAATGGGCACTGAAGCTTTCTTT. Its protein product is CSAKFPVGQGRLMGTEAFF. The chain combines TRBV20-1 with TRBJ1-1; D might be TRBD1 (5 bases). The V and J ends lost 4 bases and 4 bases respectively, with 31 bases between them. This CDR3 has 19 amino acids. Germline V lookup: CDR1 DFQATT, CDR2 SNEGSKA (reference sequence).

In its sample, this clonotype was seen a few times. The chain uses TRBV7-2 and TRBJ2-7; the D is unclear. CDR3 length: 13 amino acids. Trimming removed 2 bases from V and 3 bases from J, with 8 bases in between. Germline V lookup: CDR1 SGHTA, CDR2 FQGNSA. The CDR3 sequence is CASSLIGNYEQYF. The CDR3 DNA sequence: TGTGCCAGCAGCTTAATAGGGAACTACGAGCAGTACTTC.

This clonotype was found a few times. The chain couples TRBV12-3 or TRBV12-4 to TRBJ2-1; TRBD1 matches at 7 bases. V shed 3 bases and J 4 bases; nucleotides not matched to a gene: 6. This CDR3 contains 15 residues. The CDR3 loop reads CASSLTGSAYNEQFF. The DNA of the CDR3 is TGTGCCAGCAGTTTGACAGGGAGTGCGTACAATGAGCAGTTCTTC.